What follows describes a single T cell receptor (beta chain). Germline assignment: CDR1 ENHRY and CDR2 SYGVKD. This CDR3 has 11 residues. Between the trimmed V and J ends, which lost 11 bases and 7 bases, there was a span of 11 bases. Some clones are missing from TCRdb's copy, which holds only in-frame ones; the method was immunoSEQ multiplex PCR. The sample shows around 250,000 clones, around nine tenths of them seen only once. This specimen belongs to a study of blood T cell repertoires in COVID-19. Source material: PBMCs or T cells enriched from blood (not recorded which). V usage is TRBV10-3 and J usage is TRBJ1-4; D is undetermined. The TCR comes from a woman aged 45-59 years who had recovered from COVID-19. CDR3 in amino acids: CAVGPGEKLFF. The CDR3 DNA follows: TGTGCCGTAGGCCCGGGTGAAAAACTGTTTTTT.